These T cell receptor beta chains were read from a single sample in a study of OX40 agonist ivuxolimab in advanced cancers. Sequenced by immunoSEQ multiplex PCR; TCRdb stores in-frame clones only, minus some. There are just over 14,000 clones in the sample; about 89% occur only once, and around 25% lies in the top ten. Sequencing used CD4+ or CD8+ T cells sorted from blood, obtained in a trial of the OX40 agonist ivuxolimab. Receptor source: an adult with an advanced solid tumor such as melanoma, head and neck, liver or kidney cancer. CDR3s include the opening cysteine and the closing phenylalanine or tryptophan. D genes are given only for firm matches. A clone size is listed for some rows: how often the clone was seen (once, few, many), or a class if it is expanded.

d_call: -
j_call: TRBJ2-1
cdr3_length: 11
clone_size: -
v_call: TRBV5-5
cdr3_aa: CASSFYNEQFF
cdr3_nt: TGTGCCAGCAGTTTCTACAATGAGCAGTTCTTC

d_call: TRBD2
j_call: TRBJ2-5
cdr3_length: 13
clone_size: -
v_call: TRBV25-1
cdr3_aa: CASSPGGGETQYF
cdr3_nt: TGTGCCAGCAGTCCGGGAGGTGGGGAGACCCAGTACTTC

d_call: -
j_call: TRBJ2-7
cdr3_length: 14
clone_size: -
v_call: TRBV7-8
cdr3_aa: CASSSSSRAYEQYF
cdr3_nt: TGTGCCAGCAGCTCCAGCTCCCGGGCCTACGAGCAGTACTTC

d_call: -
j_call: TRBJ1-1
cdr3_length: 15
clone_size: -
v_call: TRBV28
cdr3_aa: CASSLIAGLTTEAFF
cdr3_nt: TGTGCCAGCAGTTTAATTGCAGGGCTAACTACTGAAGCTTTCTTT

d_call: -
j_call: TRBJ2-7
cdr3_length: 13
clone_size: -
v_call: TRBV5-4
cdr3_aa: CASSLQFSYEQYF
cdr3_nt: TGTGCCAGCAGCTTGCAGTTTTCGTACGAGCAGTACTTC

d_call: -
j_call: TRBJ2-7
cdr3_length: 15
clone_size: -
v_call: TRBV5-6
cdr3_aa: CASSLEGGRANEQYF
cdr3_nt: TGTGCCAGCAGCTTGGAAGGAGGCAGGGCCAACGAGCAGTACTTC

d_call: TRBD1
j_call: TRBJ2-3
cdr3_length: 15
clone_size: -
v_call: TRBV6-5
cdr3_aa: CASSYLDRGTDTQYF
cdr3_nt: TGTGCCAGCAGTTACTTGGACAGGGGCACAGATACGCAGTATTTT

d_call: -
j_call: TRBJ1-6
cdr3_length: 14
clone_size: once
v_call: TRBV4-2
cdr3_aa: CASSQDGPNSPLHF
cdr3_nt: TGTGCCAGCAGCCAAGATGGACCAAATTCACCCCTCCACTTT

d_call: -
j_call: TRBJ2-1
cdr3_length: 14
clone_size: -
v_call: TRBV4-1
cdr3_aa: CASSQIMWAHEQFF
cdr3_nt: TGCGCCAGCAGCCAAATAATGTGGGCCCATGAGCAGTTCTTC

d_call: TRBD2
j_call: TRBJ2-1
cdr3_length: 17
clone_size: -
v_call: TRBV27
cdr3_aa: CASSSTSKSGSYNEQFF
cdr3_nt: TGTGCCAGCAGTTCGACTAGCAAGTCCGGGTCCTACAATGAGCAGTTCTTC

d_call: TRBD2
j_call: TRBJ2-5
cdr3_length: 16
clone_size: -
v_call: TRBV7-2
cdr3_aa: CASSLWLAGGGETQYF
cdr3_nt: TGTGCCAGCAGCTTATGGCTAGCGGGAGGCGGGGAGACCCAGTACTTC

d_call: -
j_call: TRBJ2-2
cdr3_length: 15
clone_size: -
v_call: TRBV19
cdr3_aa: CASSIAPGAAGELFF
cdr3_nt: TGTGCCAGTAGTATAGCCCCCGGGGCGGCCGGGGAGCTGTTTTTT

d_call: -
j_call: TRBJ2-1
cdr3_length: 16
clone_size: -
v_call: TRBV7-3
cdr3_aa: CASPNASREFKDEQFF
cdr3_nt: TGTGCCAGTCCTAATGCTTCGAGGGAGTTTAAAGATGAGCAGTTCTTC

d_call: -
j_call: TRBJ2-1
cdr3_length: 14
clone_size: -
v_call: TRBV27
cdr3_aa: CASSLAGAGNEQFF
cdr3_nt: TGTGCCAGCAGTTTAGCGGGGGCTGGGAATGAGCAGTTCTTC

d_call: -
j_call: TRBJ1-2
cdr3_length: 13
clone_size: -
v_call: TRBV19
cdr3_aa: CASSMYYDHGYTF
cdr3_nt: TGTGCCAGTAGTATGTACTATGACCATGGCTACACCTTC

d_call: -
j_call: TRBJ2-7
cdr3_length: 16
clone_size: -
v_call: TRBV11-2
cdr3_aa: CASSPLPRQNSYEQYF
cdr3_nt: TGTGCCAGCAGCCCCCTCCCGAGACAAAACTCCTACGAGCAGTACTTC

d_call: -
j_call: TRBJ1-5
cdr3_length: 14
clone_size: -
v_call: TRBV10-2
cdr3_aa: CASSESQSGQPQHF
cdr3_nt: TGCGCCAGCAGTGAGTCCCAGTCCGGGCAGCCCCAGCATTTT

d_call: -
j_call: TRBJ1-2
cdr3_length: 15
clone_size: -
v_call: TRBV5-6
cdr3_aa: CASSSPTSGVDGYTF
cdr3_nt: TGTGCCAGCAGCTCGCCCACCTCAGGGGTGGATGGCTACACCTTC

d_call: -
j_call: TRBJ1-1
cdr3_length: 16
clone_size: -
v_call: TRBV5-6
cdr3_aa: CASSFQTDPAGTEAFF
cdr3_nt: TGTGCCAGCAGCTTTCAGACAGACCCGGCGGGCACTGAAGCTTTCTTT

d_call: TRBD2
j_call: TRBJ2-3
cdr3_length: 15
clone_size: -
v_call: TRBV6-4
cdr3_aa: CASSVLAGDPDTQYF
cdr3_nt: TGTGCCAGCAGTGTACTAGCGGGAGATCCAGATACGCAGTATTTT

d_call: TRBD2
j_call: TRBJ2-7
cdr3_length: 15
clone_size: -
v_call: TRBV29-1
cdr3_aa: CSVEDRAGAPYEQYF
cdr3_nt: TGCAGCGTTGAAGATCGGGCGGGAGCACCCTACGAGCAGTACTTC

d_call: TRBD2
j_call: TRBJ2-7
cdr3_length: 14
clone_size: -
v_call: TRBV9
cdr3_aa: CASSGRDYSYEQYF
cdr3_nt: TGTGCCAGCAGCGGCCGGGACTACTCCTACGAGCAGTACTTC

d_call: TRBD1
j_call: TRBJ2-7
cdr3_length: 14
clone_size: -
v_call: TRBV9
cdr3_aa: CARDGDRGSYEQYF
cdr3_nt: TGTGCCAGAGACGGGGACAGGGGATCCTACGAGCAGTACTTC

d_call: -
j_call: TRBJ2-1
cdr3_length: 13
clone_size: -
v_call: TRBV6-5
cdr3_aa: CASSYSGPNEQFF
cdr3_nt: TGTGCCAGCAGTTACTCAGGGCCAAATGAGCAGTTCTTC

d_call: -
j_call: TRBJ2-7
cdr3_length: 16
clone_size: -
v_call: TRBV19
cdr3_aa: CASSIDSGTPSYEQYF
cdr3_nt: TGTGCCAGTAGTATAGACTCCGGGACACCCTCCTACGAGCAGTACTTC

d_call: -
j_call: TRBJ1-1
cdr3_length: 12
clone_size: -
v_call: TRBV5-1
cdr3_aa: CASSSSPGEAFF
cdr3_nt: TGCGCCAGCAGCTCCTCCCCGGGTGAAGCTTTCTTT

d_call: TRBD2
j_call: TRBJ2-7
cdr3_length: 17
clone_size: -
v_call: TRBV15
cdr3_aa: CATSRDRGSGRAGEQYF
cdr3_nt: TGTGCCACCAGCAGAGATCGGGGTAGCGGGAGGGCTGGCGAGCAGTACTTC

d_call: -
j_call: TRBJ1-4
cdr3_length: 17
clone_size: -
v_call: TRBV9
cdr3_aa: CASSVGSAGTTNEKLFF
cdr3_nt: TGTGCCAGCAGCGTAGGATCGGCGGGAACAACTAATGAAAAACTGTTTTTT

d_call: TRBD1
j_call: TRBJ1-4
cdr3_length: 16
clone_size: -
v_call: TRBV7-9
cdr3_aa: CASSLSLGTDYEKLFF
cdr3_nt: TGTGCCAGCAGCTTATCTTTAGGGACAGATTATGAAAAACTGTTTTTT

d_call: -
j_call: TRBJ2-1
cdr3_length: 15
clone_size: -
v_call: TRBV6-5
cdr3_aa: CASSYGGDTYNEQFF
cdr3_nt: TGTGCCAGCAGTTATGGTGGCGACACCTACAATGAGCAGTTCTTC

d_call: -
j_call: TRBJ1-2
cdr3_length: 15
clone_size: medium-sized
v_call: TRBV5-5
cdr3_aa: CASHHRDKRRYGYTF
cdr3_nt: TGTGCCAGCCATCATCGGGACAAGAGGCGCTATGGCTACACCTTC

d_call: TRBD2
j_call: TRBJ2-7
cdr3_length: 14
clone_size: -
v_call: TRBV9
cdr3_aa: CASSPGTSSYEQYF
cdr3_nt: TGTGCCAGCAGCCCAGGGACTAGCTCCTACGAGCAGTACTTC

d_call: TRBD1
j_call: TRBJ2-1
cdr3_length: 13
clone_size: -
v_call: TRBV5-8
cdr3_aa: CASSFWDSNEQFF
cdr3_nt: TGTGCCAGCAGCTTTTGGGACAGTAATGAGCAGTTCTTC

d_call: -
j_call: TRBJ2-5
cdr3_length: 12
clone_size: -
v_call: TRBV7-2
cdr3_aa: CADDGAEETQYF
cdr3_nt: TGTGCCGACGACGGAGCCGAGGAGACCCAGTACTTC

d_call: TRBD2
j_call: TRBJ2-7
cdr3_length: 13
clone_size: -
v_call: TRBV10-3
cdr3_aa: CATTGGAGYEQYF
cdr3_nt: TGTGCCACCACCGGGGGGGCGGGCTACGAGCAGTACTTC

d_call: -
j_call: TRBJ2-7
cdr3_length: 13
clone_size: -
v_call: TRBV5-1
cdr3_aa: CASSPATEYEQYF
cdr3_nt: TGCGCCAGCAGCCCAGCTACGGAGTACGAGCAGTACTTC

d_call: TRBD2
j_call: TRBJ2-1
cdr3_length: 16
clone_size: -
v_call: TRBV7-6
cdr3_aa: CASSLALAGIYNEQFF
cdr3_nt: TGTGCCAGCAGCTTAGCCTTAGCGGGAATATACAATGAGCAGTTCTTC

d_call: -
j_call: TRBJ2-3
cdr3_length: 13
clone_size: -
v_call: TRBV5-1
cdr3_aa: CASSWDSTDTQYF
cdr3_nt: TGCGCCAGCAGCTGGGATAGCACAGATACGCAGTATTTT

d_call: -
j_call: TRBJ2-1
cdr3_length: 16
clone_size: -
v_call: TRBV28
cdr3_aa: CASSLPTGRGGNEQFF
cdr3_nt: TGTGCCAGCAGTTTACCGACAGGGCGTGGGGGGAATGAGCAGTTCTTC

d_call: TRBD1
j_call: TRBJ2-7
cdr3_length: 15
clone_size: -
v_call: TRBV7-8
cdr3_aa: CASSMTGDLTHEQYF
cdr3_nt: TGTGCCAGCAGCATGACAGGGGATTTAACACACGAGCAGTACTTC

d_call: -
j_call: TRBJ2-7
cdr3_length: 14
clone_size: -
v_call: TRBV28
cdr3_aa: CASSGAGSSYEQYF
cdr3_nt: TGTGCCAGCAGCGGGGCGGGTAGCTCCTACGAGCAGTACTTC

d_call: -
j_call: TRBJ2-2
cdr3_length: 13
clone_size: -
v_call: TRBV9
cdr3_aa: CASRLGNTGELFF
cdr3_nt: TGTGCCAGCAGGCTGGGGAACACCGGGGAGCTGTTTTTT

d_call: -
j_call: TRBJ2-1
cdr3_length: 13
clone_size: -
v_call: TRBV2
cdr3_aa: CASIGGGYNEQFF
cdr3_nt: TGTGCCAGCATCGGGGGCGGGTACAATGAGCAGTTCTTC

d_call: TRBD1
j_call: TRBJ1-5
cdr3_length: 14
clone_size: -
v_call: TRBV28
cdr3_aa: CASRTTGYGQPQHF
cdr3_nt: TGTGCCAGCAGGACGACAGGGTACGGTCAGCCCCAGCATTTT

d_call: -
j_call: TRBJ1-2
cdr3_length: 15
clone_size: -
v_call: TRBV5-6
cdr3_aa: CASSLTPGSLYGYTF
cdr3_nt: TGTGCCAGCAGCTTGACCCCAGGGAGTCTCTATGGCTACACCTTC